Listed below are T cell receptor beta chains from one sample, sequenced in a study of blood T cell repertoires in COVID-19. Assay: immunoSEQ multiplex PCR; the TCRdb copy retains only in-frame clones and omits some. The data contain some 150,000 clones, 87% of them singletons. The specimen was peripheral blood. The receptors stem from a man in his fifties or sixties with active COVID-19. CDR3s include the opening cysteine and the closing phenylalanine or tryptophan. Each record gives: J gene, clone size, V gene, D gene, CDR3 DNA, CDR3 protein. D genes are given only for firm matches. The size of a clone is reported for some rows only, either as once, few or many, or as a class for expanded clones.

TRBJ2-3,once,TRBV29-1,.,TGCAGCGTTGAAGAGGCTGCCACAGATACGCAGTATTTT,CSVEEAATDTQYF
TRBJ2-1,.,TRBV5-1,TRBD1,TGCGCCAGCATGTTCGGGACAGGGTGGGACAATGAGCAGTTCTTC,CASMFGTGWDNEQFF
TRBJ1-2,.,TRBV7-8,.,TGTGCCAGCAGCCAGCAGGGGCGGTATGGCTACACCTTC,CASSQQGRYGYTF
TRBJ1-1,.,TRBV5-4,.,TGTGCCAGCAGCTTGGATCGTCCAGGGGCCCGACTTGAAGCTTTCTTT,CASSLDRPGARLEAFF
TRBJ1-4,.,TRBV5-4,.,TGTGCCAGCAGGATTTCGGGGAGCGAAAAACTGTTTTTT,CASRISGSEKLFF
TRBJ1-2,.,TRBV2,TRBD1,TGTGCCAGCAGTGGCCTGGGACAGGCGCCCATCGTCACCTTC,CASSGLGQAPIVTF
TRBJ1-1,once,TRBV30,TRBD1,TGTGCCTGGACCCCAGGGGGAACTGAAGCTTTCTTT,CAWTPGGTEAFF
TRBJ1-1,.,TRBV18,.,TGTGCCAGCTCACCACCGACCACAGGTACTGAAGCTTTCTTT,CASSPPTTGTEAFF
TRBJ1-4,once,TRBV27,TRBD1,TGTGCCAGCAGTACCTCGACAGGGGGCCTTAAAAAACTGTTTTTT,CASSTSTGGLKKLFF
TRBJ2-3,.,TRBV2,.,TGTGCCAGCAGTGCCCAGGGGACCACGAATACGCAGTATTTT,CASSAQGTTNTQYF
TRBJ1-2,.,TRBV7-9,TRBD1,TGTGCCAGCAGCTTAGTGACAGGGGGAGATAACACCTTC,CASSLVTGGDNTF
TRBJ2-2,.,TRBV6-5,TRBD2,TGTGCCAGCAGCGCTAGCGGGGGGACCACCGGGGAGCTGTTTTTT,CASSASGGTTGELFF
TRBJ2-7,.,TRBV19,TRBD1,TGTGCCAGTAGTAGGACAGGGCCGAGCTCCTACGAGCAGTACTTC,CASSRTGPSSYEQYF
TRBJ2-2,.,TRBV16,TRBD1,TGTGCCAGCAGCCAAGGGCGTACAGGGGAAGACACCGGGGAGCTGTTTTTT,CASSQGRTGEDTGELFF
TRBJ1-1,.,TRBV4-1,.,TGCGCCAGCAGCCAAGCGGCCCTTTGGGGCCACACTGAAGCTTTCTTT,CASSQAALWGHTEAFF
TRBJ1-1,.,TRBV11-3,.,TGTGCCAGCAGCTTAGACAGGGACACTGAAGCTTTCTTT,CASSLDRDTEAFF
TRBJ1-5,.,TRBV9,TRBD1,TGTGCCAGCAGCGCAGGGACAGGGGTGGATCAGCCCCAGCATTTT,CASSAGTGVDQPQHF
TRBJ1-5,few,TRBV6-2/TRBV6-3,TRBD1,TGTGCCAGCAGTGAGGGGGCAGCGGGCAATCAGCCCCAGCATTTT,CASSEGAAGNQPQHF
TRBJ1-3,.,TRBV6-2/TRBV6-3,.,TGTGCCAGCACCCCGACAGAATACTCTGGAAACACCATATATTTT,CASTPTEYSGNTIYF
TRBJ1-2,.,TRBV7-8,.,TGTGCCAGCAGCTTTTCGGAGCTAAGTGGCTACACCTTC,CASSFSELSGYTF
TRBJ2-7,.,TRBV5-1,.,TGCGCCAGCAGCTTGGGTCCTACACAGGGTTCCCACGAGCAGTACTTC,CASSLGPTQGSHEQYF
TRBJ2-5,.,TRBV19,TRBD1,TGTGCCAGTAGTATAGAGGGGACAGGTAACCAAGAGACCCAGTACTTC,CASSIEGTGNQETQYF
TRBJ1-4,.,TRBV5-6,.,TGTGCCAGCAGCTCCCTACAGGGCAATGAAAAACTGTTTTTT,CASSSLQGNEKLFF
TRBJ2-1,.,TRBV7-8,TRBD2,TGTGCAACAGCGGGGGGCTCCTACAATGAGCAGTTCTTC,CATAGGSYNEQFF
TRBJ2-1,.,TRBV30,.,TGTGCCTCCGCCCGAGGGACCTACAATGAGCAGTTCTTC,CASARGTYNEQFF
TRBJ1-3,.,TRBV16,.,TGTGCCAGCAGCCCCGACTCCGTATTGGGAAACACCATATATTTT,CASSPDSVLGNTIYF
TRBJ1-2,.,TRBV6-1,.,TGTGCCAGCAGTGAAACCCCGGGCAGGGCGTATGGCTACACCTTC,CASSETPGRAYGYTF
TRBJ1-1,.,TRBV3-1/TRBV3-2,TRBD1,TGTGCCAGCAGCGGCTTACAGGGGAGTACTGAAGCTTTCTTT,CASSGLQGSTEAFF
TRBJ1-1,.,TRBV12-3/TRBV12-4,TRBD1,TGTGCCAGCAGCATCCTGGCAGGGGGTGAAGCTTTCTTT,CASSILAGGEAFF
TRBJ2-7,few,TRBV4-1,TRBD2,TGCGCCAGCAGCCAAGTGGGGACTAGCGGGTCTCCCTACGAGCAGTACTTC,CASSQVGTSGSPYEQYF
TRBJ2-3,.,TRBV19,.,TGTGCCAGTAGTATCAAACGGGGAGATACGCAGTATTTT,CASSIKRGDTQYF
TRBJ2-2,.,TRBV4-3,.,TGCGCCAGCAGCCAAGAGGGTGGAGGGTATGGCGGGGAGCTGTTTTTT,CASSQEGGGYGGELFF
TRBJ1-1,once,TRBV11-2,.,TGTGCCAGCAGGCCCTTCCCCGATGGAGCGAACACTGAAGCTTTCTTT,CASRPFPDGANTEAFF
TRBJ1-1,.,TRBV18,.,TGTGCCAGCTCACCAAGCAGGGCCGGCACTGAAGCTTTCTTT,CASSPSRAGTEAFF
TRBJ1-4,.,TRBV5-1,.,TGCGCCAGCAGGGGTTCAGAGCGAAGTAATGAAAAACTGTTTTTT,CASRGSERSNEKLFF
TRBJ1-5,.,TRBV6-6,.,TGTGCCAGCAGTGGGACTTTTCAGCCCCAGCATTTT,CASSGTFQPQHF
TRBJ2-3,.,TRBV11-2,TRBD2,TGTGCCAGCAGCTCGGGACTAGCGGATCCCCGGGCAGATACGCAGTATTTT,CASSSGLADPRADTQYF
TRBJ1-4,.,TRBV10-3,.,TGTGCCATCGCGGCCGACCAGGGCGAAAAACTGTTTTTT,CAIAADQGEKLFF
TRBJ2-1,.,TRBV7-2,TRBD1,TGTGCCAGCAGCCTCGGGACAGGGGGCTTGGGGCAGTTCTTC,CASSLGTGGLGQFF
TRBJ2-7,few,TRBV3-1/TRBV3-2,.,TGTGCCAGCAGCCTCCGACAGGACGAGCAGTACTTC,CASSLRQDEQYF
TRBJ2-3,.,TRBV7-8,.,TGTGCCAGCCGCCGGGCCACAGATACGCAGTATTTT,CASRRATDTQYF
TRBJ2-5,.,TRBV6-5,TRBD2,TGTGCCAGCAGTTACTCGACTAGCGGGGTCCGAAAGACCCAGTACTTC,CASSYSTSGVRKTQYF
TRBJ2-7,.,TRBV7-2,TRBD1,TGTGCCAGCAGCCCACGGGGGACAGGGTTCGAGCAGTACTTC,CASSPRGTGFEQYF
TRBJ1-2,.,TRBV7-8,.,TGTGCCAGCAGCTCGGCCGGGCGGGGGAACTATGGCTACACCTTC,CASSSAGRGNYGYTF
TRBJ2-1,.,TRBV4-1,.,TGCGCCAGCAGCCAAGTGAGGCACAATGAGCAGTTCTTC,CASSQVRHNEQFF
TRBJ2-7,.,TRBV5-1,.,TGCGCCAGCAGCTTGGCAGGGGGGCAAAGCTACGAGCAGTACTTC,CASSLAGGQSYEQYF
TRBJ1-6,.,TRBV5-1,TRBD1,TGCGCCAGCAGCCGACAGGGTCAGGATTCACCCCTCCACTTT,CASSRQGQDSPLHF
TRBJ1-5,.,TRBV7-8,.,TGTGCCAGCCGAGACAATAGCAATCAGCCCCAGCATTTT,CASRDNSNQPQHF
TRBJ2-5,.,TRBV20-1,TRBD2,TGCAGTGCCAGTCCCGGGACTAGATCTATCGGGGCAGAGACCCAGTACTTC,CSASPGTRSIGAETQYF
TRBJ2-5,.,TRBV6-1,TRBD2,TGTGCCAGCAGTGAAGGACTAGCGGGGCCTCAAGAGACCCAGTACTTC,CASSEGLAGPQETQYF
TRBJ1-2,.,TRBV28,.,TGTGCCAGCAGCCTAAAGGGAGGGAGGGGCTACACCTTC,CASSLKGGRGYTF
TRBJ1-1,once,TRBV12-5,.,TGTGCTAGTGGTTTGGGGCAGAACACTGAAGCTTTCTTT,CASGLGQNTEAFF
TRBJ1-1,once,TRBV29-1,.,TGCAGCGTGAGCCTCATGAACACTGAAGCTTTCTTT,CSVSLMNTEAFF